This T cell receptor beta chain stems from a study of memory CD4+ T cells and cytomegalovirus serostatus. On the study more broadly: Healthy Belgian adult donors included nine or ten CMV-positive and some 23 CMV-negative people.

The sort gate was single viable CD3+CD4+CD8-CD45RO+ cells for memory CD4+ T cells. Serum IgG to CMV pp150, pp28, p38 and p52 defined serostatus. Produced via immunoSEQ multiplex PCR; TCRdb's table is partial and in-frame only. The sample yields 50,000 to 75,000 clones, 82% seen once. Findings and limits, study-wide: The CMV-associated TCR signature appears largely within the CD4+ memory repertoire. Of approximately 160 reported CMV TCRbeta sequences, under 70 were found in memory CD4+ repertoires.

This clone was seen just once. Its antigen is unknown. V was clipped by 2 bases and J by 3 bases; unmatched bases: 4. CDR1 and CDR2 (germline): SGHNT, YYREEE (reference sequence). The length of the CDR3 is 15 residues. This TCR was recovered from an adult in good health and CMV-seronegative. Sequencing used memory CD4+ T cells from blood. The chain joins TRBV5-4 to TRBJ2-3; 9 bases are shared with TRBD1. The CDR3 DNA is TGTGCCAGCAGCTTAGGACAGGGGCCAACAGATACGCAGTATTTT. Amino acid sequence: CASSLGQGPTDTQYF.